This T cell receptor (beta chain) was sequenced in a study of T-cell reconstitution after alpha-beta-depleted transplantation in children. Study-level findings and limits: Several hundred rapidly expanded clones from non-depleted graft cells reportedly supplied alpha-beta T cells about two months post-transplant. T-cell numbers and diversity one year post-transplant derived largely from freshly generated T cells.

Unique molecular identifiers were used to barcode this TCRbeta library. TCRdb reanalysed the PCR reads using MiXCR and keeps one entry per CDR3 protein. The table shows roughly 150,000 distinct CDR3 sequences, with over 8.5% occurring only once. The junction had 3 bases not matched to a gene; V was cut back by 4 bases and J by 3 bases. CDR1 and CDR2 from the germline V gene are KGHSH and LQKENI. The length of the CDR3 is 13 residues. This clonotype was seen ten or more times. Its antigen is currently unknown. The genes are TRBV18 and TRBJ2-7; 7 bases match TRBD2. The sample here was PBMCs, taken before TCRalphabeta/CD19-depleted stem cell transplant. This clonotype was sampled from a boy aged 2 to 9 with acute myeloid leukemia, due to receive a stem cell transplant. The CDR3 DNA is TGTGCCAGCTCACTGCCTAGCGGCTACGAGCAGTACTTC. Translating gives CASSLPSGYEQYF.